The clone carrying this T cell receptor beta chain came up a few times. Its target is not known. V was trimmed by 5 bases and J by 3 bases, leaving 11 bases between them. This CDR3 region has 13 residues. In germline, CDR1 is SGHDN, CDR2 FVKESK. One entry per CDR3 protein, called by TCRdb with MiXCR from the 5' RACE reads. The sample consists of hundreds of thousands of distinct CDR3 sequences, approximately 13% of them appearing once. The entry originates in a study of T cells after yellow fever vaccination. Findings and limits, study-wide: Booster samples showed a return of most primary-vaccination clones (approximately 96% CD4, 88% CD8). A small share of clonotypes appeared in both CD4 and CD8 compartments.

This receptor was identified in a young man who received the YFV17D yellow fever vaccine. The chain combines TRBV14 with TRBJ2-7; D might be TRBD1 (6 bases). Specimen: PBMCs, collected on the day of the yellow fever booster vaccination. The CDR3 region has the DNA TGTGCCAGCAGCGTGGGACACATCTACGAGCAGTACTTC. Protein product: CASSVGHIYEQYF.